Presented here are 18 T cell receptor beta chains from one specimen sequenced in a study of blood T cell repertoires in COVID-19. The assay was immunoSEQ multiplex PCR, and TCRdb's table has in-frame clones only and misses some. Among about 170,000 clones, over 85% were seen once, and the ten largest hold 4.6%. Material: peripheral blood. All receptors come from a woman aged 45-65 years with acute or convalescent COVID-19.

The genes are TRBV7-9 and TRBJ1-1, with 9 nucleotides matching TRBD1. The V and J ends lost 3 bases and 10 bases, in that order; junction bases with no gene match: 6. This CDR3 has 13 residues. Germline V CDR1 and CDR2: SEHNR, FQNEAQ (reference sequence). CDR3 in DNA: TGTGCCAGCAGCTTGAGGACAGGGGTTGGAGCTTTCTTT. It encodes CASSLRTGVGAFF. The full variable domain, with the rest looked up from reference TRBV7-9 and TRBJ1-1, is DTGVSQNPRHKITKRGQNVTFRCDPISEHNRLYWYRQTLGQGPEFLTYFQNEAQLEKSRLLSDRFSAERPKGSFSTLEIQRTEQGDSAMYLCASSLRTGVGAFFGQGTRLTVV.

The J gene is TRBJ1-3, the V gene TRBV23-1, with unresolved D. TRBV23-1 is placed among ORFs of uncertain function. Trimming pared 0 bases from V and 0 bases from J, leaving 3 bases between. CDR3 length: 14 amino acids. The DNA of the CDR3 is TGCGCCAGCAGTCAATCGCGCTCTGGAAACACCATATATTTT. As protein: CASSQSRSGNTIYF.

The chain uses TRBV6-5 and TRBJ1-2; TRBD1 might be the D (6 bases). The CDR3 sequence is 16 residues long. Germline CDR1 MNHEY, CDR2 SVGAGI. Between the trimmed V and J ends, which lost 0 bases and 0 bases, there was a span of 11 bases. The CDR3 is CASSYSYRVANYGYTF. The CDR3 DNA is TGTGCCAGCAGTTACTCATACAGGGTAGCTAACTATGGCTACACCTTC.

V usage is TRBV27 and J usage is TRBJ1-1, with 8 bases identical to TRBD1. The CDR3 length is 14 residues. Germline V gene data show CDR1 as MNHEY and CDR2 as SMNVEV (reference sequence). V shed 6 bases and J 3 bases; nucleotides not matched to a gene: 6. The CDR3 is CASRAGGGDTEAFF. CDR3 DNA: TGTGCCAGCAGGGCAGGGGGCGGGGACACTGAAGCTTTCTTT.

The gene calls are TRBV6-5 and TRBJ2-7, with TRBD1 identical over 10 bases. Germline V gene data show CDR1 as MNHEY and CDR2 as SVGAGI. Trimming cost V 5 bases and J 4 bases; bases outside gene matches: 8. This CDR3 has 15 residues. CDR3 nucleotide sequence: TGTGCCAGCAGTCCTCCCGGGACAGGGGTGTACGAGCAGTACTTC. Protein sequence: CASSPPGTGVYEQYF.

The rearrangement links TRBV5-1 to TRBJ2-1, with 7 positions matching TRBD1. Germline CDR1 reads SGHRS; CDR2 reads YFSETQ. Trimming took 4 bases from V and 5 from J; bases not matched to a gene: 3. This CDR3 contains 13 residues. CDR3 amino acids: CASSPGTDNEQFF. CDR3 DNA sequence: TGCGCCAGCAGCCCGGGGACAGACAATGAGCAGTTCTTC.

This chain joins TRBV2 and TRBJ2-3; D uncertain. The CDR3 is 13 amino acids. The germline V gene encodes CDR1 SNHLY and CDR2 FYNNEI. The V gene lost 4 bases and the J gene lost 4 bases, with 9 bases spanning the gap. The CDR3 coding sequence is TGTGCCAGCAGTGCAAGCCTCGCAGATACGCAGTATTTT. It encodes CASSASLADTQYF.

CDR3 DNA sequence: TGTGCCAGCAGTTACTCTGACAGCTATAATTCACCCCTCCACTTT. This translates into CASSYSDSYNSPLHF. The rearrangement links TRBV28 to TRBJ1-6, with a tentative D call TRBD1 (5 bases). The CDR3 totals 15 residues. V lost 4 bases, J lost 3 bases, and 10 bases lay in between. Germline loops: CDR1 MDHEN, CDR2 SYDVKM. Together with reference TRBV28 and TRBJ1-6, the CDR3 gives the full variable domain: DVKVTQSSRYLVKRTGEKVFLECVQDMDHENMFWYRQDPGLGLRLIYFSYDVKMKEKGDIPEGYSVSREKKERFSLILESASTNQTSMYLCASSYSDSYNSPLHFGNGTRLTVT.

V is TRBV5-1 and J is TRBJ1-4; 12 bases align to TRBD1. The germline V gene has CDR1 SGHRS and CDR2 YFSETQ. The CDR3 sequence is 16 residues long. V lost 4 bases, J lost 7 bases, and 8 bases stayed unmatched. The CDR3 loop is CASSPGQGASGEKLFF. CDR3 nucleotide sequence: TGCGCCAGCAGCCCGGGACAGGGGGCCTCGGGTGAAAAACTGTTTTTT.

The J gene is TRBJ1-2, the V gene TRBV19, with TRBD1 identical over 7 bases. Germline values: CDR1 LNHDA, CDR2 SQIVND (reference sequence). This CDR3 comprises 14 residues. Trimming at V came to 4 bases and at J to 5 bases, leaving 7 bases not matched to a gene. The CDR3 region is CASSTSDRNYGYTF. CDR3 bases: TGTGCCAGTAGTACCTCGGACAGGAATTATGGCTACACCTTC.

J is TRBJ2-5 and V is TRBV5-4; TRBD2 matches 10 bases. The V gene's germline CDR1 is SGHNT and CDR2 YYREEE (reference sequence). Trimming at V came to 0 bases and at J to 4 bases, leaving 12 bases not matched to a gene. This CDR3 region has 18 residues. The DNA of the CDR3 is TGTGCCAGCAGCTTGGGAATTAGGGCTAGCGGGAGTCGAGAGACCCAGTACTTC. Protein sequence: CASSLGIRASGSRETQYF.

The chain joins TRBV5-1 to TRBJ1-5, with a tentative D call TRBD1 (5 bases). CDR3 length: 15 residues. Germline values: CDR1 SGHRS, CDR2 YFSETQ. V was clipped by 1 base and J by 4 bases, with 12 bases between them. CDR3 coding DNA: TGCGCCAGCAGCTTGATTGCAGGGAATAATCAGCCCCAGCATTTT. As protein: CASSLIAGNNQPQHF.

The chain uses TRBV27 and TRBJ2-5, with 11 bases aligning to TRBD1. This CDR3 spans 16 amino acids. CDR1 and CDR2 (germline): MNHEY, SMNVEV (reference sequence). V was clipped by 4 bases and J by 10 bases; unmatched bases: 14. In DNA, the CDR3 is TGTGCCAGCAGTTCCCTATTGCTGGGGACAGGGGGTATCCAGTACTTC. Amino acid sequence: CASSSLLLGTGGIQYF.

The chain uses TRBV28 and TRBJ1-2, with TRBD1 matching 9 bases. This CDR3 comprises 14 residues. Germline V gene data show CDR1 as MDHEN and CDR2 as SYDVKM. J gave up 4 bases and V 6 bases, and 6 bases lay outside the gene matches. The CDR3 loop is CASRLQGASYGYTF. DNA for the CDR3: TGTGCCAGCAGATTACAGGGGGCGAGCTATGGCTACACCTTC.

The V and J genes are TRBV5-1 and TRBJ2-7, with TRBD2 identical over 7 bases. This CDR3 is built from 14 residues. Germline V lookup: CDR1 SGHRS, CDR2 YFSETQ. Trimming took 0 bases from V and 2 from J; bases not matched to a gene: 2. Written as DNA, the CDR3 is TGCGCCAGCAGCTTGGGAGCGGGGCCCTACGAGCAGTACTTC. Encoded protein: CASSLGAGPYEQYF.

CDR3: CASSEALDRVDGYTF. As DNA, the CDR3 is TGTGCCAGCAGTGAAGCGCTTGACAGGGTCGATGGCTACACCTTC. This sequence joins TRBV6-1 and TRBJ1-2; TRBD1 agrees at 7 bases. Looked up from germline, CDR1 is MNHNS and CDR2 is SASEGT. This CDR3 has 15 amino acids. V gave up 0 bases and J gave up 6 bases; unmatched junction bases: 7.

V gene TRBV5-6 combines with J gene TRBJ2-7, with D maybe TRBD1 (5 bases). This CDR3 spans 13 amino acids. Germline V gene sequence: CDR1 SGHDT, CDR2 YYEEEE. The germline V and J ends were trimmed by 2 bases and 4 bases, with 10 bases remaining between them. The CDR3 nucleotides are TGTGCCAGCAGCTTACAGGTTTCGTACGAGCAGTACTTC. Protein product: CASSLQVSYEQYF.

The rearrangement links TRBV7-2 to TRBJ2-3, with 11 bases matching TRBD1. This CDR3 region has 16 residues. The V segment lost 5 bases and the J segment 4 bases; nucleotides outside the gene matches: 8. The germline V gene encodes CDR1 SGHTA and CDR2 FQGNSA. CDR3 residues: CASSPRTGGGSDTQYF. The DNA of the CDR3 is TGTGCCAGCAGCCCCCGGACAGGGGGCGGGTCAGATACGCAGTATTTT.